The 14 T cell receptor beta chains in this list originate from one sample, sequenced in a study of OX40 agonist ivuxolimab in advanced cancers. Using immunoSEQ multiplex PCR, the repertoire was profiled, and TCRdb retains in-frame clones only, with some absent. The table has about 59,000 clones, 84% seen once. Sequenced material: CD4+ or CD8+ T cells sorted from blood, taken in a trial of the OX40 agonist ivuxolimab. Receptor source: an adult with an advanced solid tumor such as melanoma, head and neck, liver or kidney cancer.

This rearrangement joins TRBV13 to TRBJ2-7, with a tentative D call TRBD1 (7 bases). The germline V gene encodes CDR1 PRHDT and CDR2 FYEKMQ (reference sequence). This CDR3 has 14 amino acids. The germline V and J ends were trimmed by 4 bases and 2 bases, with 12 bases remaining between them. The CDR3 is CASSSGDSTYEQYF. CDR3 coding DNA: TGTGCCAGCAGCTCGGGGGACAGCACCTACGAGCAGTACTTC.

This chain uses TRBV5-8 with TRBJ2-7, with D possibly being TRBD2 (5 bases). This CDR3 region has 14 residues. Trimming left V 1 base short and J 7 bases short, with 15 bases between. CDR1 is SGHTS and CDR2 is YDEGEE in the germline V gene. The CDR3 DNA is TGTGCCAGCAGCTTGTCGGGGTTAGTGCGAGAGCAGTACTTC. Its protein is CASSLSGLVREQYF.

This chain joins TRBV28 and TRBJ2-5; 7 nucleotides agree with TRBD1. Losses at the gene ends were 6 bases for V and 9 bases for J; bases not matched to a gene: 4. This CDR3 is built from 11 residues. The V gene's germline CDR1 is MDHEN and CDR2 SYDVKM. CDR3 nucleotide sequence: TGTGCCAGCAGCTTCACAGGGGCCCAGTACTTC. The encoded protein is CASSFTGAQYF.

The chain uses TRBV19 and TRBJ2-6, with no clear D. This CDR3 has 16 residues. Trimming stripped 4 bases from V and 1 base from J, with 11 bases between. Germline V gene sequence: CDR1 LNHDA, CDR2 SQIVND (reference sequence). The CDR3 spells CASSNQLQSGANVLTF. The CDR3 bases are TGTGCCAGTAGTAACCAGCTACAGTCTGGGGCCAACGTCCTGACTTTC.

The chain is built from TRBV6-6 and TRBJ1-3; the D is unclear. The CDR3 spans 14 residues. Trimming removed 5 bases at V and 0 bases at J, with 8 bases between. Germline V lookup: CDR1 MNHNY, CDR2 SVGAGI (reference sequence). The CDR3 loop reads CASSPGLSGNTIYF. The CDR3 region has the DNA TGTGCCAGCAGTCCCGGGCTCTCTGGAAACACCATATATTTT.

This clone has more than one count but fewer than ten. V usage is TRBV19 and J usage is TRBJ1-5, with D uncertain. The germline V gene encodes CDR1 LNHDA and CDR2 SQIVND (reference sequence). The CDR3 extends over 11 amino acids. Between the trimmed V and J ends, which lost 5 bases and 12 bases, there was a span of 11 bases. The CDR3 loop is CASSQGFYQHF. The DNA of the CDR3 is TGTGCCAGTAGTCAAGGTTTTTACCAGCATTTT.

A few counts support this clone. The chain recombines TRBV11-3 with TRBJ1-1; the D gene is possibly TRBD1 (5 bases). This CDR3 has 13 residues. Between the trimmed V and J ends, which lost 2 bases and 1 base, there was a span of 5 bases. Germline CDR1 is SGHNT and CDR2 is YENEEA. CDR3 amino acids: CASSLQGNTEAFF. DNA of the CDR3: TGTGCCAGCAGCTTACAGGGGAACACTGAAGCTTTCTTT. The full variable domain, completed using reference TRBV11-3 and TRBJ1-1, is EAGVVQSPRYKIIEKKQPVAFWCNPISGHNTLYWYLQNLGQGPELLIRYENEEAVDDSQLPKDRFSAERLKGVDSTLKIQPAELGDSAVYLCASSLQGNTEAFFGQGTRLTVV.

The V call is TRBV6-6, the J call TRBJ2-2; 10 bases are shared with TRBD1. Germline lookup yields CDR1 MNHNY and CDR2 SVGAGI (reference sequence). The V and J ends lost 6 bases and 4 bases, in that order; junction bases with no gene match: 5. There are 15 residues in the CDR3. The CDR3 spells CASRTGGPGTGELFF. The CDR3 DNA reads as TGTGCCAGCAGGACAGGGGGCCCTGGCACCGGGGAGCTGTTTTTT.

This chain links TRBV30 with TRBJ1-2; 9 bases line up with TRBD1. J gave up 3 bases and V 6 bases, and 11 bases lay outside the gene matches. Germline assignment: CDR1 GTSNPN and CDR2 SVGIG (reference sequence). There are 15 residues in the CDR3. The CDR3 bases are TGTGCCTGTCGAACAGGGGGCGTTATCTACTATGGCTACACCTTC. This encodes CACRTGGVIYYGYTF.

The rearrangement links TRBV7-7 to TRBJ2-5; 9 bases align to TRBD1. Germline V gene data show CDR1 as SSHAT and CDR2 as FNYEAQ (reference sequence). The CDR3 has 15 amino acids. The V and J ends lost 2 bases and 1 base, in that order; junction bases with no gene match: 2. The CDR3 loop is CASSLSGQGQETQYF. The DNA of the CDR3 is TGTGCCAGCAGCTTATCGGGACAGGGCCAAGAGACCCAGTACTTC.

The chain carries TRBV10-1 and TRBJ1-4, with D possibly matching TRBD1 (6 bases). V lost 0 bases to trimming and J lost 8 bases, with 10 bases between them. Germline loops: CDR1 WNHNN, CDR2 SYGVQD (reference sequence). The CDR3 runs 14 residues. The CDR3 spells CASSESAGDEKLFF. CDR3 nucleotide sequence: TGCGCCAGCAGTGAGTCGGCAGGGGACGAAAAACTGTTTTTT.

The gene calls are TRBV5-6 and TRBJ2-3, with D unclear. This CDR3 contains 13 residues. CDR1 is SGHDT, CDR2 YYEEEE, per germline. Trimming pared 0 bases from V and 0 bases from J, leaving 2 bases between. The DNA of the CDR3 is TGTGCCAGCAGCTTGGGGAGCACAGATACGCAGTATTTT. This encodes CASSLGSTDTQYF.

The genes are TRBV30 and TRBJ2-5; TRBD2 matches 7 bases. Germline assignment: CDR1 GTSNPN and CDR2 SVGIG (reference sequence). This CDR3 has 13 residues. With 3 bases clipped from V and 5 bases from J, the junction kept 6 bases outside the gene matches. CDR3 in DNA: TGTGCCTGGAGGGGAGGGGTTCGGGAGACCCAGTACTTC. Its translation: CAWRGGVRETQYF.

The rearrangement joins TRBV11-2 to TRBJ1-1; possibly TRBD1 for D (6 bases). The V gene's germline CDR1 is SGHAT and CDR2 FQNNGV. CDR3 length equals 14 residues. The V gene lost 4 bases and the J gene lost 1 base, with 10 bases spanning the gap. The CDR3 loop is CASSSDRTNTEAFF. In DNA, the CDR3 is TGTGCCAGCAGCTCAGACAGGACGAACACTGAAGCTTTCTTT. Filled out from reference TRBV11-2 and TRBJ1-1, the complete variable domain reads EAGVAQSPRYKIIEKRQSVAFWCNPISGHATLYWYQQILGQGPKLLIQFQNNGVVDDSQLPKDRFSAERLKGVDSTLKIQPAKLEDSAVYLCASSSDRTNTEAFFGQGTRLTVV.